The 2 T cell receptor beta chains given below trace back to one sample, sequenced in a study of cytotoxic CD8 clonotypes in ibrutinib-treated CLL. Repertoires were generated with immunoSEQ multiplex PCR, while TCRdb's copy carries only in-frame clones and drops some. The data show 70,000 to 80,000 clones, around 80% seen once. Source: PBMCs, taken at disease progression, from a patient treated with ibrutinib. The receptors come from a human donor with chronic lymphocytic leukemia.

The chain couples TRBV7-6 to TRBJ1-6, with D unresolved. There are 15 residues in the CDR3. The V end lost 2 bases, the J end lost 5 bases, and 10 bases lay between the germline ends. CDR1 SGHVS and CDR2 FNYEAQ come from the germline V gene. CDR3 bases: TGTGCCAGCAGCTTAAGGCGCGGGGATAATTCACCCCTCCACTTT. Its translation: CASSLRRGDNSPLHF.

This chain connects TRBV19 to TRBJ2-7, with 7 bases that match TRBD1. This CDR3 region has 14 residues. Germline V lookup: CDR1 LNHDA, CDR2 SQIVND (reference sequence). V was pared by 6 bases and J by 6 bases, with 11 bases of the junction left unmatched. The CDR3 spells CASSRIDREFEQYF. The CDR3, as DNA: TGTGCCAGTAGCCGAATCGACAGGGAGTTCGAGCAGTACTTC.